These 18 T cell receptor beta chains came from one sample sequenced in a study of blood T cell repertoires in COVID-19. Clones were sequenced by immunoSEQ multiplex PCR, and TCRdb holds only the in-frame ones, with some missing. The sample holds some 530,000 clones; roughly 85% are singletons and the top ten take 3.2%. The sample taken for sequencing was peripheral blood. These receptors were obtained from a human donor in a cohort sampled during active COVID-19.

This chain joins TRBV24-1 and TRBJ2-7; the match to TRBD1 covers 8 bases. This CDR3 has 13 amino acids. Germline CDR1 reads KGHDR; CDR2 reads SFDVKD. The V segment lost 2 bases and the J segment 6 bases; nucleotides outside the gene matches: 2. The CDR3 DNA sequence: TGTGCCACCAGTGATTCCACAGGGGGCGAGCAGTACTTC. Its protein product is CATSDSTGGEQYF.

The genes are TRBV18 and TRBJ2-4, with 9 bases aligning to TRBD1. The germline gives CDR1 KGHSH, CDR2 LQKENI. The V segment lost 1 base and the J segment 3 bases; nucleotides outside the gene matches: 4. The CDR3 totals 16 residues. The CDR3 protein is CASSPRTGVDKNIQYF. Written as DNA, the CDR3 is TGTGCCAGCTCACCACGGACAGGGGTGGACAAAAACATTCAGTACTTC.

CDR3 region: CASSPTGQGADGYTF. In DNA form, the CDR3 reads TGTGCCAGCTCACCTACGGGACAGGGGGCGGATGGCTACACCTTC. The chain is built from TRBV18 and TRBJ1-2; 12 nucleotides align to TRBD1. V shed 3 bases, J shed 6 bases, and the junction held 5 bases outside the gene matches. The CDR3 runs to 15 residues. Looked up from germline, CDR1 is KGHSH and CDR2 is LQKENI.

The chain has TRBV5-8 and TRBJ2-7, with 9 bases aligning to TRBD1. J gave up 3 bases and V 2 bases, and 3 bases lay outside the gene matches. The CDR3 has 14 residues. Germline assignment: CDR1 SGHTS and CDR2 YDEGEE. The CDR3, as DNA: TGTGCCAGCAGCTTCCGGGACAGGGTCTACGAGCAGTACTTC. Translating gives CASSFRDRVYEQYF. The full variable domain, its missing parts supplied by reference TRBV5-8 and TRBJ2-7, is EAGVTQSPTHLIKTRGQQATLRCSPISGHTSVYWYQQALGLGLQFLLWYDEGEERNRGNFPPRFSGRQFPNYSSELNVNALELEDSALYLCASSFRDRVYEQYFGPGTRLTVT.

This rearrangement joins TRBV6-1 to TRBJ2-7; D gene ambiguous. CDR1 is MNHNS and CDR2 is SASEGT in the germline V gene. CDR3 length equals 14 residues. Trimming took off 2 bases at V and 7 bases at J, with 15 bases between the two ends. CDR3 sequence: CASSETDPVDEQYF. The CDR3 coding sequence is TGTGCCAGCAGTGAAACAGATCCTGTAGATGAGCAGTACTTC.

With respect to this clone: Its ends do not fully match the called genes, so a read error is possible. The chain links TRBV6-1 to TRBJ1-1; D is undetermined. The CDR3 length is 10 residues. The V gene's germline CDR1 is MNHNS and CDR2 SASEGT. CDR3 DNA sequence: TGTGCCAGCAGTGAAGTATCTAGGAGCTTT. Amino acid sequence: CASSEVSRSF.

This rearrangement joins TRBV7-2 to TRBJ2-5, with D possibly TRBD1 on 5 matching bases. Looked up from germline, CDR1 is SGHTA and CDR2 is FQGNSA. V lost 5 bases, J lost 1 base, and 14 bases lay in between. This CDR3 has 15 residues. The CDR3 DNA reads TGTGCCAGCAGCCCAGATCTCAGGGCCCAAGAGACCCAGTACTTC. This sequence encodes CASSPDLRAQETQYF. Combining the CDR3 with reference TRBV7-2 and TRBJ2-5 gives the whole variable domain GAGVSQSPSNKVTEKGKDVELRCDPISGHTALYWYRQSLGQGLEFLIYFQGNSAPDKSGLPSDRFSAERTGGSVSTLTIQRTQQEDSAVYLCASSPDLRAQETQYFGPGTRLLVL.

The rearrangement uses TRBV11-2 and TRBJ1-2; 8 bases map to TRBD1. This CDR3 region has 15 residues. Trimming took 0 bases from V and 6 from J; bases not matched to a gene: 6. Germline V lookup: CDR1 SGHAT, CDR2 FQNNGV. DNA of the CDR3: TGTGCCAGCAGCTTAGAGGCAGGGGGCTTTAATGGCTACACCTTC. It specifies CASSLEAGGFNGYTF.

The chain combines TRBV6-5 with TRBJ1-6; a possible D gene is TRBD1 (5 bases). Germline values: CDR1 MNHEY, CDR2 SVGAGI. V lost 4 bases and J 10 bases, leaving 20 bases between the germline ends. The CDR3 sequence is 16 residues long. This CDR3 reads CASSSAAGDGSSPLHF. As DNA, the CDR3 is TGTGCCAGCAGTTCCGCGGCGGGGGACGGGAGCTCACCCCTCCACTTT.

This chain joins TRBV14 and TRBJ2-7, with 11 bases that match TRBD2. The CDR3 totals 14 residues. From germline, CDR1 is SGHDN and CDR2 FVKESK. V shed 4 bases and J 7 bases; nucleotides not matched to a gene: 6. The CDR3 reads CASSLAGGLREQYF. In DNA, the CDR3 is TGTGCCAGCAGCCTAGCGGGAGGGCTACGGGAGCAGTACTTC.

This CDR3 reads CASSISTGPAEASPLHF. CDR3 bases: TGTGCCAGTAGTATCTCTACAGGGCCCGCAGAAGCTTCACCCCTCCACTTT. The V and J genes are TRBV19 and TRBJ1-6, with a possible D match to TRBD1 (6 bases). CDR3 length: 17 residues. Germline CDR1 is LNHDA and CDR2 is SQIVND (reference sequence). The V and J ends lost 3 bases and 9 bases respectively, with 21 bases between them.

The V gene is TRBV6-2 or TRBV6-3, the J gene TRBJ2-5, with a weak D call TRBD2 (5 bases). This CDR3 region has 14 residues. V was cut by 6 bases and J by 4 bases, with 15 bases left in between. Germline CDR1 is MNHEY and CDR2 is SVGEGT. Here the CDR3 reads CASSETRDAETQYF. The CDR3 nucleotides are TGTGCCAGCAGCGAAACTAGAGATGCAGAGACCCAGTACTTC.

The chain combines TRBV2 with TRBJ1-2, with D perhaps matching TRBD1 (5 bases). Trimming removed 6 bases at V and 4 bases at J, with 9 bases between. The germline CDR1 and CDR2 sequences are SNHLY and FYNNEI. The CDR3 extends over 12 amino acids. CDR3 bases: TGTGCCAGCAGGCGGGGGGGCTATGGCTACACCTTC. Translation gives CASRRGGYGYTF.

This clone was counted once. The rearrangement uses TRBV11-2 and TRBJ1-4; D is perhaps TRBD1 (5 bases). Germline loops: CDR1 SGHAT, CDR2 FQNNGV. V was clipped by 5 bases and J by 4 bases, with 14 bases between them. The CDR3 is 15 residues long. The CDR3, as DNA: TGTGCCAGCAGCCCCTTGGGGCAGGGTAATGAAAAACTGTTTTTT. This translates into CASSPLGQGNEKLFF.

The V and J genes are TRBV11-3 and TRBJ2-1, with D perhaps matching TRBD2 (6 bases). The CDR3 has 14 amino acids. In germline, CDR1 is SGHNT, CDR2 YENEEA. V dropped 5 bases and J dropped 8 bases, with 16 bases sitting between them. The DNA of the CDR3 is TGTGCCAGCAGCCTACTAGCCGCGAGCGATGAGCAGTTCTTC. Encoded protein: CASSLLAASDEQFF. Filled out from reference TRBV11-3 and TRBJ2-1, the complete variable domain reads EAGVVQSPRYKIIEKKQPVAFWCNPISGHNTLYWYLQNLGQGPELLIRYENEEAVDDSQLPKDRFSAERLKGVDSTLKIQPAELGDSAVYLCASSLLAASDEQFFGPGTRLTVL.

This clone appeared many times. The chain uses TRBV28 and TRBJ2-5; possible D gene TRBD1, 5 bases. Trimming shortened V by 6 bases and J by 4 bases, and 9 bases separated the two germline ends. CDR1 MDHEN and CDR2 SYDVKM come from the germline V gene. This CDR3 contains 12 residues. CDR3 nucleotides: TGTGCCAGCAGCACGACAGTAGAGACCCAGTACTTC. Translation: CASSTTVETQYF.

V and J are TRBV30 and TRBJ2-1, with a tentative D call TRBD1 (5 bases). Trimming cost V 1 base and J 10 bases, with 17 bases left between them. From germline, CDR1 is GTSNPN and CDR2 SVGIG (reference sequence). This CDR3 has 14 amino acids. CDR3 region: CAWSGGRAVLEQFF. In DNA form, the CDR3 reads TGTGCCTGGAGTGGGGGCCGGGCCGTCCTCGAGCAGTTCTTC.

The chain couples TRBV18 to TRBJ2-7; 10 bases align to TRBD1. The CDR3 is 15 residues long. V shed 4 bases and J 11 bases; nucleotides not matched to a gene: 14. Germline-derived CDR1 and CDR2 are KGHSH and LQKENI. In nucleotides, the CDR3 is TGTGCCAGCTCACGATCCGGGACAGGGGCAAACGGGGAGTACTTC. Translated: CASSRSGTGANGEYF.